The 25 T cell receptor beta chains in this list originate from one sample, sequenced in a study of blood T cell repertoires in COVID-19. The assay was immunoSEQ multiplex PCR, and TCRdb's table has in-frame clones only and misses some. The sample includes about 170,000 clones, around four fifths of them seen just once. The sample comprised peripheral blood. The receptors derive from an elderly woman with COVID-19, enrolled during active disease.

This clone was seen just once. The V gene is TRBV3-1 (or the pseudogene TRBV3-2), the J gene TRBJ2-5; TRBD2 matches at 10 bases. Germline V lookup: CDR1 LGHDT, CDR2 YNNKEL (reference sequence). The CDR3 is 14 residues long. J was trimmed by 6 bases and V by 3 bases; bases with no gene match: 4. The CDR3 region is CASSHLAGEKTQYF. CDR3 nucleotide sequence: TGTGCCAGCAGCCACCTAGCGGGGGAGAAGACCCAGTACTTC.

The rearrangement uses TRBV24-1 and TRBJ1-1; 7 positions agree with TRBD1. The CDR3 length is 15 residues. V was clipped by 3 bases and J by 1 base; unmatched bases: 4. Germline V gene lookup returns CDR1 KGHDR and CDR2 SFDVKD. The chain's CDR3 is CATSDGGQTNTEAFF. The DNA of the CDR3 is TGTGCCACCAGTGATGGGGGACAGACGAACACTGAAGCTTTCTTT.

The chain couples TRBV6-4 to TRBJ2-1; 14 bases are a match to TRBD2. In germline, CDR1 is MRHNA, CDR2 SNTAGT. This CDR3 has 16 residues. The ends lost 8 bases at V and 5 bases at J; junction bases unmatched: 8. In DNA form, the CDR3 reads TGTGCCAGCGCCAAGACTAGCGGGGGGGCCCACAATGAGCAGTTCTTC. This sequence encodes CASAKTSGGAHNEQFF.

The rearrangement uses TRBV27 and TRBJ1-5, with D possibly being TRBD1 (5 bases). Trimming pared 0 bases from V and 10 bases from J, leaving 16 bases between. Germline CDR1 and CDR2: MNHEY and SMNVEV (reference sequence). The length of the CDR3 is 15 residues. The CDR3 region is CASSLSWGVLFPQHF. CDR3 coding DNA: TGTGCCAGCAGTTTATCATGGGGGGTTCTCTTCCCCCAGCATTTT.

CDR3 protein: CASSQTGNYGYTF. In nucleotides, the CDR3 is TGTGCCAGCAGTCAGACAGGGAACTATGGCTACACCTTC. The chain is built from TRBV2 and TRBJ1-2; 7 nucleotides match TRBD1. Germline values: CDR1 SNHLY, CDR2 FYNNEI. The CDR3 consists of 13 residues. V was pared by 5 bases and J by 2 bases, with 2 bases of the junction left unmatched.

This chain uses TRBV5-1 with TRBJ2-1; D is possibly TRBD1 (6 bases). Between the trimmed V and J ends, which lost 3 bases and 4 bases, there was a span of 14 bases. Germline V gene lookup returns CDR1 SGHRS and CDR2 YFSETQ. The CDR3 spans 15 residues. The CDR3 DNA sequence: TGCGCCAGCAGCTCCATGGGACAAATTTACAATGAGCAGTTCTTC. It yields the protein CASSSMGQIYNEQFF.

This clone is a singleton in its sample. The chain couples TRBV10-3 to TRBJ1-1, with TRBD1 matching 7 bases. V lost 6 bases, J lost 4 bases, and 8 bases stayed unmatched. Looked up from germline, CDR1 is ENHRY and CDR2 is SYGVKD. CDR3 length: 14 amino acids. The DNA for the CDR3 is TGTGCCATCAGGAGACAGGGCGAGAGCACTGAAGCTTTCTTT. Its translation is CAIRRQGESTEAFF.

This clone was recorded once. The genes are TRBV11-2 and TRBJ2-7; 9 bases line up with TRBD1. Germline CDR1 reads SGHAT; CDR2 reads FQNNGV. The CDR3 spans 14 residues. The V and J ends lost 5 bases and 2 bases, in that order; junction bases with no gene match: 4. For the CDR3, the DNA is TGTGCCAGCAGCGCCCGGGACAGGGCCTACGAGCAGTACTTC. Translating gives CASSARDRAYEQYF.

The chain links TRBV19 to TRBJ2-3; TRBD2 aligns across 13 bases. CDR1 LNHDA and CDR2 SQIVND come from the germline V gene (reference sequence). Trimming at V came to 10 bases and at J to 6 bases, leaving 4 bases not matched to a gene. CDR3 length equals 13 residues. CDR3 in DNA: TGTGCCACCCGGACTAGCGGGAGCGATACGCAGTATTTT. Residues: CATRTSGSDTQYF.

The chain combines TRBV5-5 with TRBJ1-6, with no clear D. CDR1 and CDR2 from the germline V gene are SGHKS and YYEKEE (reference sequence). The CDR3 contains 13 residues. Deletions cut 4 bases from V and 14 bases from J, with 16 bases between. Here the CDR3 DNA reads TGTGCCAGCAGCCTAAAAGCCCCTCCAACCCTCCACTTT. The encoded protein is CASSLKAPPTLHF.

The J gene is TRBJ1-2, the V gene TRBV18; 8 bases are a match to TRBD1. This CDR3 has 15 residues. In germline, CDR1 is KGHSH, CDR2 LQKENI. V dropped 3 bases and J dropped 8; count of bases not matched to a gene: 11. The CDR3 loop reads CASSPLAGGLQGYTF. CDR3 DNA: TGTGCCAGCTCACCGCTGGCAGGGGGCCTACAAGGCTACACCTTC.

Notes on this clone: The same CDR3 can be traced to other DNA sequences in this sample. The CDR3 coding sequence is TGTGCCAGCAGTGAAGGAGGTTACTATGGCTACACCTTC. Translating gives CASSEGGYYGYTF. The rearrangement joins TRBV6-1 to TRBJ1-2; no clear D. Germline V gives CDR1 MNHNS, CDR2 SASEGT. Trimming took 1 base from V and 3 from J, leaving 6 bases between them. The CDR3 length is 13 residues.

The rearrangement joins TRBV13 to TRBJ2-1; possible D gene TRBD1, 5 bases. Germline V gene lookup returns CDR1 PRHDT and CDR2 FYEKMQ (reference sequence). The V and J ends lost 5 bases and 9 bases respectively, with 26 bases between them. This CDR3 is built from 17 residues. The CDR3 coding sequence is TGTGCCAGCAGCCCGCGATGGACGGACAATCCCAACGGTGAGCAGTTCTTC. Translation gives CASSPRWTDNPNGEQFF. Supplemented by reference TRBV13 and TRBJ2-1, the full variable domain reads AAGVIQSPRHLIKEKRETATLKCYPIPRHDTVYWYQQGPGQDPQFLISFYEKMQSDKGSIPDRFSAQQFSDYHSELNMSSLELGDSALYFCASSPRWTDNPNGEQFFGPGTRLTVL.

The chain employs TRBV7-2 and TRBJ2-2, with D tentatively TRBD1 (6 bases). This CDR3 spans 16 amino acids. Germline CDR1 SGHTA, CDR2 FQGNSA. The V gene lost 1 base and the J gene lost 1 base, with 10 bases spanning the gap. The CDR3 is CASSLVPGQNTGELFF. CDR3 in DNA: TGTGCCAGCAGCTTAGTCCCGGGACAGAACACCGGGGAGCTGTTTTTT.

This chain joins TRBV19 and TRBJ2-1; D is perhaps TRBD2 (6 bases). This CDR3 is built from 13 residues. V was trimmed by 4 bases and J by 4 bases, leaving 8 bases between them. Per the germline V gene, CDR1 is LNHDA and CDR2 is SQIVND (reference sequence). The CDR3 protein is CASSSGDYNEQFF. CDR3 DNA sequence: TGTGCCAGTAGTAGCGGGGATTACAATGAGCAGTTCTTC.

The gene calls are TRBV15 and TRBJ2-7; 10 bases are a match to TRBD1. V lost 5 bases to trimming and J lost 4 bases; unmatched junction nucleotides: 8. The CDR3 is 15 amino acids. Germline loops: CDR1 LNHNV, CDR2 YYDKDF (reference sequence). The chain's CDR3 is CATSPFRDRGYEQYF. The CDR3 region has the DNA TGTGCCACCAGCCCCTTCCGGGACAGGGGTTACGAGCAGTACTTC. The complete variable domain, with remaining parts taken from reference TRBV15 and TRBJ2-7, reads DAMVIQNPRYQVTQFGKPVTLSCSQTLNHNVMYWYQQKSSQAPKLLFHYYDKDFNNEADTPDNFQSRRPNTSFCFLDIRSPGLGDTAMYLCATSPFRDRGYEQYFGPGTRLTVT.

V usage is TRBV5-1 and J usage is TRBJ1-2; 9 bases agree with TRBD1. The CDR3 spans 13 residues. The ends lost 5 bases at V and 8 bases at J; junction bases unmatched: 7. CDR1 is SGHRS, CDR2 YFSETQ, per germline. The CDR3 is CASRTGGLEGYTF. DNA of the CDR3: TGCGCCAGCAGAACAGGGGGCCTTGAAGGCTACACCTTC.

The V call is TRBV6-5, the J call TRBJ2-3; TRBD2 might be the D (5 bases). V lost 5 bases to trimming and J lost 3 bases, with 15 bases between them. Germline V gives CDR1 MNHEY, CDR2 SVGAGI. The CDR3 extends over 15 amino acids. The CDR3 spells CASSPLSGSTDTQYF. CDR3 DNA: TGTGCCAGCAGTCCTCTATCGGGGAGTACAGATACGCAGTATTTT.

This chain uses TRBV11-2 with TRBJ2-5, with 8 bases aligning to TRBD2. CDR1 and CDR2 (germline): SGHAT, FQNNGV. This CDR3 contains 16 residues. Germline trimming cut 2 bases from V and 4 bases from J; bases unmatched to any gene: 9. The CDR3 reads CASSLMSGSWRETQYF. The CDR3 region has the DNA TGTGCCAGCAGCTTAATGAGCGGGAGTTGGCGAGAGACCCAGTACTTC.

The V call is TRBV27, the J call TRBJ1-2; TRBD1 agrees at 8 bases. Germline CDR1 and CDR2: MNHEY and SMNVEV (reference sequence). The CDR3 runs 14 residues. V lost 6 bases and J lost 4; bases outside the gene matches: 7. The CDR3 nucleotides are TGTGCCAGCAGGCAGGGGGCCAAACTCTATGGCTACACCTTC. Amino acids: CASRQGAKLYGYTF.

The chain employs TRBV21-1 and TRBJ2-7; the D call TRBD1 from the table was never checked on the DNA. TRBV21-1 is designated a pseudogene. The CDR3 length is 15 residues. In DNA form, the CDR3 reads TGTGCCAGCAGCAAAGACAGACAGAGATACTACGAGCAGTACTTC. This gives the protein CASSKDRQRYYEQYF.

The CDR3, as DNA: TGTGCCAGCAGTTTGATCGCCCCGATAGAATATAATTCACCCCTCCACTTT. Its translation is CASSLIAPIEYNSPLHF. V is TRBV27 and J is TRBJ1-6; D is unresolved. The V gene's germline CDR1 is MNHEY and CDR2 SMNVEV (reference sequence). The germline V and J ends were trimmed by 3 bases and 4 bases, with 16 bases remaining between them. The CDR3 covers 17 residues.

The chain is built from TRBV3-1 (or the pseudogene TRBV3-2) and TRBJ2-2, with D perhaps matching TRBD1 (5 bases). Germline V gene data show CDR1 as LGHDT and CDR2 as YNNKEL (reference sequence). The CDR3 covers 16 residues. V lost 0 bases and J lost 5, with 13 bases in between. The CDR3: CASSQEKGVDTGELFF. The CDR3 DNA reads as TGTGCCAGCAGCCAAGAGAAAGGGGTAGATACCGGGGAGCTGTTTTTT.

V gene TRBV2 combines with J gene TRBJ2-3, with 7 bases that match TRBD2. The germline V gene has CDR1 SNHLY and CDR2 FYNNEI. This CDR3 contains 11 residues. V shed 9 bases and J 3 bases; nucleotides not matched to a gene: 0. CDR3 in amino acids: CARGLTDTQYF. The DNA for the CDR3 is TGTGCCAGGGGACTAACAGATACGCAGTATTTT. Full variable domain (remainder filled in from reference TRBV2 and TRBJ2-3): EPEVTQTPSHQVTQMGQEVILRCVPISNHLYFYWYRQILGQKVEFLVSFYNNEISEKSEIFDDQFSVERPDGSNFTLKIRSTKLEDSAMYFCARGLTDTQYFGPGTRLTVL.

The chain combines TRBV7-8 with TRBJ2-5; possibly TRBD2 for D (7 bases). Looked up from germline, CDR1 is SGHVS and CDR2 is FQNEAQ. The CDR3 length is 16 residues. With 6 bases removed from V and 5 bases from J, the gap between germline ends came to 22 bases. The DNA for the CDR3 is TGTGCCAGCAGACGTTGGGGGGGCGAGTCGGGTGAGACCCAGTACTTC. Protein sequence: CASRRWGGESGETQYF.